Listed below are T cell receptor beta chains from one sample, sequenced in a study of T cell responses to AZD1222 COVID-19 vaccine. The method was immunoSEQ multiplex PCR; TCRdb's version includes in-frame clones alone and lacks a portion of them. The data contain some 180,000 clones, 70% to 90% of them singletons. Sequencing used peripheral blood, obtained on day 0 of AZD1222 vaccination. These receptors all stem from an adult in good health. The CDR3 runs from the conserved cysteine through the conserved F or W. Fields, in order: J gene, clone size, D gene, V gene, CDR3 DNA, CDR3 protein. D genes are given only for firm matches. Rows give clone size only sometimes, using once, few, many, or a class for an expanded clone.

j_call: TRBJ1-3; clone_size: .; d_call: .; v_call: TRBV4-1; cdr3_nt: TGCGCCAGCAGCCTCGATTATGGAAACACCATATATTTT; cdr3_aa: CASSLDYGNTIYF
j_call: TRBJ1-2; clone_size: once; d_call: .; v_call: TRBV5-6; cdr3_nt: TGTGCCAGCAGCCCCCTTAGGTTCGGTGAGGGTGGCTACACCTTC; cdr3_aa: CASSPLRFGEGGYTF
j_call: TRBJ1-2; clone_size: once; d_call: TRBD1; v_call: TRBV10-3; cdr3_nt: TGTGCCATCAGCAAGGGGACAGGGTTTAACTATGGCTACACCTTC; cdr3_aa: CAISKGTGFNYGYTF
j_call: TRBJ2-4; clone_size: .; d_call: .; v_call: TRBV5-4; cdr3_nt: TGTGCCAGCAGCCCAGATTGGGGGAGAGCCAAAAACATTCAGTACTTC; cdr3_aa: CASSPDWGRAKNIQYF
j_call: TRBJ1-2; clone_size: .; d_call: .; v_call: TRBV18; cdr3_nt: TGTGCCAGCTCACTATTACCCGGGACGGACTATGGCTACACCTTC; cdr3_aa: CASSLLPGTDYGYTF
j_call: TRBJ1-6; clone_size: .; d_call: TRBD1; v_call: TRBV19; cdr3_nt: TGTGCCAGTAGTATACCGAACAGGGGCGCCTATAATTCACCCCTCCACTTT; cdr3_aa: CASSIPNRGAYNSPLHF
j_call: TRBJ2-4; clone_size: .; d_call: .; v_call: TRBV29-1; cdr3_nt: TGCAGCGTCATACGACAGATTCAGTACTTC; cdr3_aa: CSVIRQIQYF
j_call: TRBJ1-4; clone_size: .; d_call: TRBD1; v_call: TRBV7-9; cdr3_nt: TGTGCCAGCAGCGCGACCTACAGGGGGCTTAATAATGAAAAACTGTTTTTT; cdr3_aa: CASSATYRGLNNEKLFF
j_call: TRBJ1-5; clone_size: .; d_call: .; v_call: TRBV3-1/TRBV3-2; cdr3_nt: TGTGCCAGCAGTCACAGACTGAGCAATCAGCCCCAGCATTTT; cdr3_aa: CASSHRLSNQPQHF
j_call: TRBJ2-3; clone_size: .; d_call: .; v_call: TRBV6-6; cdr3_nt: TGTGCCAGCAGTTACTCGGGGGCGGTAAGCACAGATACGCAGTATTTT; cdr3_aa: CASSYSGAVSTDTQYF
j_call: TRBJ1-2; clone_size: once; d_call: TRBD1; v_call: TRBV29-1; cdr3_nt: TGCAGCGTTCTAACAGGGGACGGTGGCTACACCTTC; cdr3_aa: CSVLTGDGGYTF
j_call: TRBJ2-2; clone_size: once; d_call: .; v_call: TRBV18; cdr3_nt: TGTGCCAGCTCACCGAACAGGGCCGGGGAGCTGTTTTTT; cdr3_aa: CASSPNRAGELFF
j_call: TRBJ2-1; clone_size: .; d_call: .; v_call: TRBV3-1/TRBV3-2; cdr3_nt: TGTGCCAGCAGCCCTCCAGGGTTGTATTACAATGAGCAGTTCTTC; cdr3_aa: CASSPPGLYYNEQFF
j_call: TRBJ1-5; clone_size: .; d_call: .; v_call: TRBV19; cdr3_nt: TGTGCCAGTAGTATTGGGGATCAGCCCCAGCATTTT; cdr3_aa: CASSIGDQPQHF
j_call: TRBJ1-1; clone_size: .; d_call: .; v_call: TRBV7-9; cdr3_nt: TGTGCCAGCAGCCCGTACAGGAAGAACACTGAAGCTTTCTTT; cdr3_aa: CASSPYRKNTEAFF
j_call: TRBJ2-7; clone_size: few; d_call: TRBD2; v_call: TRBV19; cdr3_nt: TGTGCCAGTAGCACGGGACTAGCGGGAGTCGGCGAGCAGTACTTC; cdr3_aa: CASSTGLAGVGEQYF
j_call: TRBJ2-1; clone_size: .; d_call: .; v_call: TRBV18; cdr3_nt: TGTGCCAGCTCATCGCTAGGGGGGGCCCACAATGAGCAGTTCTTC; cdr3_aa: CASSSLGGAHNEQFF
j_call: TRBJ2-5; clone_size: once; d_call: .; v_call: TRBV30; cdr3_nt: TGTGCCGGGGGAGCAGGCCGGGAGACCCAGTACTTC; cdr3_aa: CAGGAGRETQYF
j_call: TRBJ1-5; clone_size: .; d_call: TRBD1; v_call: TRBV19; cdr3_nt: TGTGCCAGTAGTATTAACAGGGGGCCTCAGCCCCAGCATTTT; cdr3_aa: CASSINRGPQPQHF
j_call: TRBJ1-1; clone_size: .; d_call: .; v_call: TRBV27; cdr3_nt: TGTGCCAGCAGCCTCTCCCAGAGGGGTGTAGCTTTCTTT; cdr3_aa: CASSLSQRGVAFF
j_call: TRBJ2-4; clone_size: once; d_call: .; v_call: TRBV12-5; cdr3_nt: TGTGCTAGTGGTCCCTCAAGGGAGCTCAAAAACATTCAGTACTTC; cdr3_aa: CASGPSRELKNIQYF
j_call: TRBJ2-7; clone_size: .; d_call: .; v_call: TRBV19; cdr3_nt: TGTGCCAGTATAGATGGGACGGGAGATGAGCAGTACTTC; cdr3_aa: CASIDGTGDEQYF
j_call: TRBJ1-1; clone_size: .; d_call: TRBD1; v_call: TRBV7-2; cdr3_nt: TGTGCCAGCAGCCCGAAGCAGGGGGCGGCTGAAGCTTTCTTT; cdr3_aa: CASSPKQGAAEAFF
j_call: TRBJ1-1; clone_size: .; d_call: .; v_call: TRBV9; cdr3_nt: TGTGCCAGCAGCCCGGGGGAGCGAGGCACTGAAGCTTTCTTT; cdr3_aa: CASSPGERGTEAFF
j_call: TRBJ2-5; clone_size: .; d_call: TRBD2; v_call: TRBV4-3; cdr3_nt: TGCGCCAGCAGCCAAAGCGGGGGGACGGGGGAGACCCAGTACTTC; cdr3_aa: CASSQSGGTGETQYF
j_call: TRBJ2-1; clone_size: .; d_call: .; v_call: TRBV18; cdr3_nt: TGTGCCAGCTCACCACAGGTTAGCTCCTACAATGAGCAGTTCTTC; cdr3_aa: CASSPQVSSYNEQFF
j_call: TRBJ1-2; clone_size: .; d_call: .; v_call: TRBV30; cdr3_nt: TGTGCCTGGAGTGTAATTAGTACAACGGGCTACACCTTC; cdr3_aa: CAWSVISTTGYTF
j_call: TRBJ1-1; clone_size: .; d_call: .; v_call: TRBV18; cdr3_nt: TGTGCCAGCTCACCAGGTAGACAAGCGAACACTGAAGCTTTCTTT; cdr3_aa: CASSPGRQANTEAFF
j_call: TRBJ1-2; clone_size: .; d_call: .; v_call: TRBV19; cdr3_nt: TGTGCCAGTAGTATAGTTGGACAGCCCCGAAACTATGGCTACACCTTC; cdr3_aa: CASSIVGQPRNYGYTF
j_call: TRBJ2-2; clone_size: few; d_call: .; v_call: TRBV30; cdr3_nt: TGTGTGGGACTGCTCTGGACGAACACCGGGGAGCTGTTTTTT; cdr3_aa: CVGLLWTNTGELFF
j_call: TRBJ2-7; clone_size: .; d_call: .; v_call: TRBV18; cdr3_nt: TGTGCCAGCTCACCGATGACAATCAGCACCTACGAGCAGTACTTC; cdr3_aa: CASSPMTISTYEQYF
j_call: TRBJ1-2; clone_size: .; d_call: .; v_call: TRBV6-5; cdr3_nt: TGTGCCAGCAGGGAGCCGGGACGGGGCTATGGCTACACCTTC; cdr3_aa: CASREPGRGYGYTF
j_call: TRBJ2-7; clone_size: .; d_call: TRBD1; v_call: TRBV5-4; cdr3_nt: TGTGCCAGCAGCTTTTTTAGCAGGGGGAACTACGAGCAGTACTTC; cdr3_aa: CASSFFSRGNYEQYF
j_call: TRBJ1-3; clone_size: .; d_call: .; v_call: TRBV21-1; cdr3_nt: TGTGCCAGCAGCAAATGGAGGTCTGGAAACACCATATATTTT; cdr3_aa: CASSKWRSGNTIYF
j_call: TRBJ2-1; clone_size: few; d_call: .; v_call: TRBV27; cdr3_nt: TGTGCCAGCAGTTTTGGGCACGAGCAGTTCTTC; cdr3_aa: CASSFGHEQFF
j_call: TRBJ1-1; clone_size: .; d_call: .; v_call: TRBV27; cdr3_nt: TGTGCCAGCAGAAGGGGTAGGTCAATGAACACTGAAGCTTTCTTT; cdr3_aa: CASRRGRSMNTEAFF
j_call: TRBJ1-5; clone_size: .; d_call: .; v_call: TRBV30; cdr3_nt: TGTGCCTGGGCCCCGCCCTCGGGGAATCAGCCCCAGCATTTT; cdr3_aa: CAWAPPSGNQPQHF
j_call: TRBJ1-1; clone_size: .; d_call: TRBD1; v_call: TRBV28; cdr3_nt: TGTGCCAGCAGACAGGGGAGCACTGAAGCTTTCTTT; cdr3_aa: CASRQGSTEAFF
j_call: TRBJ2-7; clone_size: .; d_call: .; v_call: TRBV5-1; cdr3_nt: TGCGCCAGCAGCTTGAAAGGCCTTAACGACTACGAGCAGTACTTC; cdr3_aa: CASSLKGLNDYEQYF
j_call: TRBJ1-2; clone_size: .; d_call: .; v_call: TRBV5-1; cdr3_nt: TGCGCCAGCAGTCTTGGACAGAGCTATGGCTACACCTTC; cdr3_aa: CASSLGQSYGYTF
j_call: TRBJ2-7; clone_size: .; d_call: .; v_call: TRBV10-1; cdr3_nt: TGCGCCAGCAGTAACCGGGACAAAAACTACGAGCAGTACTTC; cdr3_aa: CASSNRDKNYEQYF
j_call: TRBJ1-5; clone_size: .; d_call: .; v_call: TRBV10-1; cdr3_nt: TGCGCCAGCAGTGAGACAGGCGAGCCCCAGCATTTT; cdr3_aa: CASSETGEPQHF
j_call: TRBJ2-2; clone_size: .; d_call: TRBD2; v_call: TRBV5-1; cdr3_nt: TGCGCCAGCAGCTTGGGGACTAGTCTCGGGGAGCTGTTTTTT; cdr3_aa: CASSLGTSLGELFF
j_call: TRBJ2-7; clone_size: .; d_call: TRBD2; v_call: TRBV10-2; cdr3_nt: TGCGCCAGCAGTAGCGGGAGGGCCCTCGAGCAGTACTTC; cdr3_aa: CASSSGRALEQYF
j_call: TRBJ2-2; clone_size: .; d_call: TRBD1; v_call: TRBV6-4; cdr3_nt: TGTGCCAGCAGTGACAGGGGGCACACCGGGGAGCTGTTTTTT; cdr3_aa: CASSDRGHTGELFF
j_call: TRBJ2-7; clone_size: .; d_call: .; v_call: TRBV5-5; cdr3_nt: TGTGCCAGCAGCTGGGCAGTGAACCTCTACGAGCAGTACTTC; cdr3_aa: CASSWAVNLYEQYF
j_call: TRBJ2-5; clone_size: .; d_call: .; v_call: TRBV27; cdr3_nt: TGTGCCAGCAGTTTAGGGGGCAACTCAGAGACCCAGTACTTC; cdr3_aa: CASSLGGNSETQYF